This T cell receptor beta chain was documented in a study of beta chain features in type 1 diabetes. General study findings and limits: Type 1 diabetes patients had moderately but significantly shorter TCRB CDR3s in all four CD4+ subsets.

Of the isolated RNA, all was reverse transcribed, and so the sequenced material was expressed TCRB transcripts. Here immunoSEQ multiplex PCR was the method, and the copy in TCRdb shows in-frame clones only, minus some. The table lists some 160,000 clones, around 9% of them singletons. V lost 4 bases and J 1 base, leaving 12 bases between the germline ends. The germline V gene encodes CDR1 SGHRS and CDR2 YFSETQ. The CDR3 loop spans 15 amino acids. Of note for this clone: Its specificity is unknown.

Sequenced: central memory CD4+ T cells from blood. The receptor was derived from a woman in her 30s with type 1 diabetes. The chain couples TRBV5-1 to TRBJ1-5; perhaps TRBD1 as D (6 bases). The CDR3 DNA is TGCGCCAGCAGCCCCGAGGACAGCAGCAATCAGCCCCAGCATTTT. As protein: CASSPEDSSNQPQHF. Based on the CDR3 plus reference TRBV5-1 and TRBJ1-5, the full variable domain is KAGVTQTPRYLIKTRGQQVTLSCSPISGHRSVSWYQQTPGQGLQFLFEYFSETQRNKGNFPGRFSGRQFSNSRSEMNVSTLELGDSALYLCASSPEDSSNQPQHFGDGTRLSIL.